The next 8 T cell receptor beta chains were all read from a single sample in a study of blood T cell repertoires in COVID-19. Clones were sequenced by immunoSEQ multiplex PCR, and TCRdb holds only the in-frame ones, with some missing. The table includes 190,000 or so clones, roughly 86% detected once. The sample was peripheral blood. The receptors here all came from a man in his forties with active or convalescent COVID-19.

The chain uses TRBV3-1 (or the pseudogene TRBV3-2) and TRBJ2-3; 12 positions agree with TRBD2. V lost 0 bases, J lost 1 base, and 11 bases stayed unmatched. This CDR3 spans 20 amino acids. The germline CDR1 and CDR2 sequences are LGHDT and YNNKEL (reference sequence). CDR3 in DNA: TGTGCCAGCAGCCAAGATCCTGCTAGCGGGGGGGCTTTGGGCACAGATACGCAGTATTTT. Its protein product is CASSQDPASGGALGTDTQYF.

Written as DNA, the CDR3 is TGCGCCAGCAGCCACGACAGGGGTCCTAATGAAAAACTGTTTTTT. This sequence encodes CASSHDRGPNEKLFF. The rearrangement joins TRBV4-3 to TRBJ1-4; 8 nucleotides line up with TRBD1. Looked up from germline, CDR1 is LGHNA and CDR2 is YSLEER. This CDR3 has 15 amino acids. V lost 3 bases to trimming and J lost 3 bases; unmatched junction nucleotides: 3.

V and J are TRBV10-2 and TRBJ2-3, with D possibly matching TRBD1 (5 bases). V gave up 5 bases and J gave up 4 bases, with 13 bases separating them. Germline V gives CDR1 WSHSY, CDR2 SAAADI. There are 14 residues in the CDR3. The CDR3 reads CASSSQGRADTQYF. Here the CDR3 DNA reads TGCGCCAGCAGTTCTCAGGGCCGGGCAGATACGCAGTATTTT.

This chain uses TRBV3-1 (or the pseudogene TRBV3-2) with TRBJ1-6; 8 positions agree with TRBD1. The CDR3 consists of 16 residues. The germline V gene has CDR1 LGHDT and CDR2 YNNKEL (reference sequence). V dropped 3 bases and J dropped 9; count of bases not matched to a gene: 10. DNA for the CDR3: TGTGCCAGCAGCCAGGAAAGGACAGGGAGTAGTTCACCCCTCCACTTT. Translated: CASSQERTGSSSPLHF.

This rearrangement joins TRBV6-4 to TRBJ1-2; TRBD1 aligns across 9 bases. Trimming cost V 2 bases and J 8 bases; bases outside gene matches: 6. CDR3 length: 14 amino acids. Germline CDR1 MRHNA, CDR2 SNTAGT. As DNA, the CDR3 is TGTGCCAGCAGTGACGTTCCAGGGACAGGGGGCTACACCTTC. Protein product: CASSDVPGTGGYTF.

The chain is built from TRBV5-5 and TRBJ2-1, with 7 bases aligning to TRBD1. The V gene's germline CDR1 is SGHKS and CDR2 YYEKEE (reference sequence). V was pared by 3 bases and J by 5 bases, with 8 bases of the junction left unmatched. The CDR3 runs 15 residues. The CDR3: CASSSDRVAHNEQFF. In DNA form, the CDR3 reads TGTGCCAGCAGCTCAGACAGGGTGGCCCACAATGAGCAGTTCTTC. Variable domain in full (rest from reference TRBV5-5 and TRBJ2-1): DAGVTQSPTHLIKTRGQQVTLRCSPISGHKSVSWYQQVLGQGPQFIFQYYEKEERGRGNFPDRFSARQFPNYSSELNVNALLLGDSALYLCASSSDRVAHNEQFFGPGTRLTVL.

CDR3 bases: TGTGCCAGCAGCCCCCACGGGGGGGCCAGTAATTCACCCCTCCACTTT. Translation: CASSPHGGASNSPLHF. The chain joins TRBV11-2 to TRBJ1-6; perhaps TRBD1 as D (6 bases). Germline CDR1 reads SGHAT; CDR2 reads FQNNGV. The V end was cut by 5 bases, the J end by 6 bases, with 17 bases between. The CDR3 is 16 amino acids.

The chain uses TRBV30 and TRBJ2-3, with D perhaps matching TRBD1 (7 bases). The germline V gene encodes CDR1 GTSNPN and CDR2 SVGIG (reference sequence). This CDR3 has 13 amino acids. The V end was cut by 0 bases, the J end by 4 bases, with 8 bases between. The CDR3 coding sequence is TGTGCCTGGAGTGTCAGGGGGGCAGATACGCAGTATTTT. It translates to CAWSVRGADTQYF.